The clone carrying this T cell receptor (beta chain) was recorded many times. This entry is derived from a study of T cells in Graves' hyperthyroidism and ophthalmopathy. The TCR beta CDR3 regions underwent amplification using RNA transcripts as the source. Primed by the HTBI set, a first-round RT-PCR was run on the TCR CDR3. TCRdb itself ran the multiplex PCR reads through MiXCR, one entry per CDR3 protein. The data contain some 560,000 distinct CDR3 sequences, approximately 15% of them singletons. The sequencing input was blood. The sequence was collected from a woman aged 25 to 45 with Graves' hyperthyroidism.

For the CDR3, the DNA is TGCAGTGCTAGAGACCCGGACAGCCCCCGTGGCTACACCTTC. The encoded protein is CSARDPDSPRGYTF. The chain has TRBV20-1 and TRBJ1-2, with D maybe TRBD1 (6 bases). V was cut by 0 bases and J by 7 bases, with 15 bases left in between. Germline assignment: CDR1 DFQATT and CDR2 SNEGSKA (reference sequence). The CDR3 has 14 residues.